Below, 19 T cell receptor beta chains from the same sample are listed, as sequenced in a study of blood T cells in healthy people across ages. The authors ran a second PCR of 7 to 11 cycles using a sample-barcoded 5' primer and a J-beta primer mix. In TCRdb, the 5' RACE reads were re-called with MiXCR into one record per CDR3 protein. Of around 1,000,000 distinct CDR3 sequences listed, approximately 25% were seen once; the top ten hold around 0.75%. The same specimen was also included in a second study, on T cells of mothers and their children.

Sequenced sample: blood. The source is a girl under 10 years old in good health.

This clonotype was seen a handful of times. This chain connects TRBV25-1 to TRBJ1-4; 9 bases match TRBD1. With 8 bases clipped from V and 5 bases from J, the junction kept 12 bases outside the gene matches. Germline loops: CDR1 MGHDK, CDR2 SYGVNS. This CDR3 has 16 residues. The CDR3 DNA is TGTGCCAGCGCGGGACAGGGTGTCTTAGGAAATGAAAAACTGTTTTTT. Amino acid sequence: CASAGQGVLGNEKLFF.

V gene TRBV4-3 combines with J gene TRBJ1-2; D unclear. The ends were cut back, 6 bases at V and 1 base at J, with 12 bases in the middle. The V gene's germline CDR1 is LGHNA and CDR2 YSLEER. There are 14 residues in the CDR3. The CDR3 sequence is CASRLLGVNYGYTF. The CDR3 coding sequence is TGCGCCAGCAGACTACTTGGGGTTAACTATGGCTACACCTTC.

V and J are TRBV28 and TRBJ1-3, with D perhaps matching TRBD1 (5 bases). Looked up from germline, CDR1 is MDHEN and CDR2 is SYDVKM. This CDR3 has 17 residues. V was pared by 4 bases and J by 3 bases, with 19 bases between. The CDR3 nucleotides read TGTGCCAGCAGTTCCATATTTGGTCAGGGTTATGGAAACACCATATATTTT. Translation: CASSSIFGQGYGNTIYF.

This chain links TRBV5-1 with TRBJ2-6, with D unresolved. Trimming pared 0 bases from V and 0 bases from J, leaving 10 bases between. CDR1 is SGHRS and CDR2 is YFSETQ in the germline V gene. CDR3 length: 17 amino acids. Here the CDR3 DNA reads TGCGCCAGCAGCTTGGAGGGCCCGAACTCTGGGGCCAACGTCCTGACTTTC. It specifies CASSLEGPNSGANVLTF.

The chain combines TRBV12-3 or TRBV12-4 with TRBJ1-4, with TRBD1 as a possible D gene (6 bases). The CDR3 contains 16 residues. Deletions cut 6 bases from V and 2 bases from J, with 16 bases between. CDR3 nucleotide sequence: TGTGCCAGCAGGTCTCCGGACAGCCATACTAATGAAAAACTGTTTTTT. Translated: CASRSPDSHTNEKLFF.

This clonotype occurred a few times. The DNA for the CDR3 is TGCGCCAGCAGCTTGGGGGACAGGGTTGGGGTCGGAGAGACCCAGTACTTC. Amino acid sequence: CASSLGDRVGVGETQYF. The gene calls are TRBV5-1 and TRBJ2-5, with TRBD1 matching over 9 bases. The length of the CDR3 is 17 residues. The ends lost 0 bases at V and 4 bases at J; junction bases unmatched: 10. Per the germline V gene, CDR1 is SGHRS and CDR2 is YFSETQ.

This clonotype was found a few times. This chain uses TRBV19 with TRBJ2-5; the D gene is possibly TRBD1 (6 bases). The J call may be faulty, since TRBJ2-7 better matches the DNA end. Germline lookup yields CDR1 LNHDA and CDR2 SQIVND (reference sequence). CDR3 length: 13 amino acids. The CDR3 DNA is TGTGCCAGTAGTATAGATCTGGGGGCCGAGCAGTACTTC. This gives the protein CASSIDLGAEQYF.

This clonotype was seen a handful of times. The chain employs TRBV4-1 and TRBJ2-2, with D tentatively TRBD1 or TRBD2 (6 bases each). Trimming removed 3 bases from V and 0 bases from J, with 14 bases in between. This CDR3 has 17 amino acids. Germline CDR1 reads MGHRA; CDR2 reads YSYEKL. The CDR3 nucleotides are TGCGCCAGCAGCCAGTCACCGGGGGCCTCGAACACCGGGGAGCTGTTTTTT. Protein product: CASSQSPGASNTGELFF.

This clonotype appeared a few times. The genes are TRBV15 and TRBJ2-3; 12 bases align to TRBD2. Germline V lookup: CDR1 LNHNV, CDR2 YYDKDF (reference sequence). The CDR3 sequence is 17 residues long. The V and J ends lost 2 bases and 1 base, in that order; junction bases with no gene match: 4. The chain's CDR3 is CATSRRTSGAGTDTQYF. CDR3 in DNA: TGTGCCACCAGCAGAAGGACTAGCGGGGCCGGCACAGATACGCAGTATTTT.

This chain uses TRBV6-6 with TRBJ2-1, with 8 bases lining up with TRBD2. Trimming took 3 bases from V and 5 from J; bases not matched to a gene: 9. From germline, CDR1 is MNHNY and CDR2 SVGAGI (reference sequence). This CDR3 is built from 16 residues. The DNA of the CDR3 is TGTGCCAGCAGTTATCTCCGGCGGGAGGATCACAATGAGCAGTTCTTC. Protein sequence: CASSYLRREDHNEQFF.

A few counts support this clonotype. This chain joins TRBV5-1 and TRBJ2-3; D is unresolved. Germline assignment: CDR1 SGHRS and CDR2 YFSETQ. Trimming left V 0 bases short and J 6 bases short, with 11 bases between. The CDR3 runs to 14 residues. CDR3 sequence reads: CASSLVSGSDTQYF. CDR3 coding DNA: TGCGCCAGCAGCTTGGTGTCTGGTTCGGATACGCAGTATTTT.

This clonotype was found a few times. The genes are TRBV19 and TRBJ1-2; D is unclear. Per germline, CDR1 LNHDA and CDR2 SQIVND (reference sequence). The V and J ends lost 1 base and 8 bases respectively, with 17 bases between them. The CDR3 length is 15 residues. The CDR3 here is CASSIAADPRRGYTF. CDR3 in DNA: TGTGCCAGTAGTATAGCCGCGGACCCCCGCCGGGGCTACACCTTC.

The V call is TRBV3-1, the J call TRBJ1-2, with D perhaps matching TRBD1 (6 bases). The CDR3 is made up of 15 amino acids. Deletions cut 4 bases from V and 2 bases from J, with 14 bases between. Germline values: CDR1 LGHDT, CDR2 YNNKEL (reference sequence). Written as DNA, the CDR3 is TGTGCCAGCAGCCGCCCCCGGACAGAGAACTATGGCTACACCTTC. Protein sequence: CASSRPRTENYGYTF.

This clonotype was seen once. This chain connects TRBV7-8 to TRBJ2-5; D gene unclear. CDR1 and CDR2 from the germline V gene are SGHVS and FQNEAQ. V was clipped by 0 bases and J by 4 bases, with 9 bases between them. This CDR3 has 14 amino acids. The CDR3 loop is CASSLAGILETQYF. The DNA of the CDR3 is TGTGCCAGCAGCTTAGCGGGGATTTTAGAGACCCAGTACTTC.

There are a few counts of this clonotype. CDR3 bases: TGCGCCAGCAGCCGAGAAAGTATCGGGGGAGTTACGCAGTATTTT. Its protein is CASSRESIGGVTQYF. The chain couples TRBV4-1 to TRBJ2-3; D is perhaps TRBD2 (6 bases). This CDR3 has 15 amino acids. Trimming cost V 4 bases and J 8 bases, with 19 bases left between them. The germline gives CDR1 MGHRA, CDR2 YSYEKL.

The chain combines TRBV6-5 with TRBJ2-5, with 12 bases fitting TRBD2. J was trimmed by 5 bases and V by 0 bases; bases with no gene match: 16. Germline loops: CDR1 MNHEY, CDR2 SVGAGI. The CDR3 runs 20 residues. The CDR3 coding sequence is TGTGCCAGCAGTTACTCGATATTTCTGGCTAGCGGGGGGGAGCAGGAGACCCAGTACTTC. Its protein is CASSYSIFLASGGEQETQYF.

The chain has TRBV2 and TRBJ1-2, with 11 positions matching TRBD1. The length of the CDR3 is 14 residues. V lost 5 bases, J lost 5 bases, and 4 bases stayed unmatched. CDR1 and CDR2 from the germline V gene are SNHLY and FYNNEI. CDR3 sequence reads: CASSTGQGAYGYTF. In DNA, the CDR3 is TGTGCCAGCAGTACCGGACAGGGGGCGTATGGCTACACCTTC. Complete variable domain (other parts from reference TRBV2 and TRBJ1-2): EPEVTQTPSHQVTQMGQEVILRCVPISNHLYFYWYRQILGQKVEFLVSFYNNEISEKSEIFDDQFSVERPDGSNFTLKIRSTKLEDSAMYFCASSTGQGAYGYTFGSGTRLTVV.

The J gene is TRBJ2-2, the V gene TRBV7-2; D may be TRBD2 (6 bases). The CDR3 runs to 15 residues. The V gene's germline CDR1 is SGHTA and CDR2 FQGNSA. V was shortened by 1 base and J by 5 bases, with 11 bases between the two germline ends. The CDR3 DNA is TGTGCCAGCAGCTTAGTGGAGGGTGTGACCGGGGAGCTGTTTTTT. Translating gives CASSLVEGVTGELFF.

This chain joins TRBV12-3 or TRBV12-4 and TRBJ1-1, with D hard to call. The CDR3 covers 11 residues. The V end was cut by 3 bases, the J end by 8 bases, with 7 bases between. The CDR3 nucleotides read TGTGCCAGCAGTTTTTCCCCCGAAGCTTTCTTT. Protein: CASSFSPEAFF.